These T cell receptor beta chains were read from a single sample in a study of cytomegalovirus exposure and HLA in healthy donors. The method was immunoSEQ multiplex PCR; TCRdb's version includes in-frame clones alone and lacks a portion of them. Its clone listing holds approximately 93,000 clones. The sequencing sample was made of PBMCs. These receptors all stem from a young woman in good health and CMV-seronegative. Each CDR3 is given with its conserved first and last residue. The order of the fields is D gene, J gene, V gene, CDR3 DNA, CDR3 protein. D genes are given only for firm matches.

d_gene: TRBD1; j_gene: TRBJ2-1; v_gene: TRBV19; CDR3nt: TGTGCCAGTAGTCTCGGACAGGGGGGCAATGAGCAGTTCTTC; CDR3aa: CASSLGQGGNEQFF
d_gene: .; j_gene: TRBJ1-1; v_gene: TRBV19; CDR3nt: TGTGCCAGTAGTTTCAGGGGCCGCACTGAAGCTTTCTTT; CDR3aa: CASSFRGRTEAFF
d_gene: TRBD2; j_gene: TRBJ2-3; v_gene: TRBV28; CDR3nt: TGTGCCAGCAGCCGGGGGGCAGATACGCAGTATTTT; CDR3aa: CASSRGADTQYF
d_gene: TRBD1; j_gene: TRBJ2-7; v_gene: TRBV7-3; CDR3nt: TGTGCCAGCAGCTTAATTCCGGGACAGCTCTACGAGCAGTACTTC; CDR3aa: CASSLIPGQLYEQYF
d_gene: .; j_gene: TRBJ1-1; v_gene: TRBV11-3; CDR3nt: TGTGCCAGCAGCTCCTCCGGGGATCGGGGAGCTTTCTTT; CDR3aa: CASSSSGDRGAFF
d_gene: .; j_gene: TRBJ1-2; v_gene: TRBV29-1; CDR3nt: TGCAGCGTTGAAGTAGGTGTTCAGGCCGGCTATGGCTACACCTTC; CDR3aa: CSVEVGVQAGYGYTF
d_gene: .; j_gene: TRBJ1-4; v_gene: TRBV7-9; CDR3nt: TGTGCCAGCAGCTCCGGGAATGAAAAACTGTTTTTT; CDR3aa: CASSSGNEKLFF
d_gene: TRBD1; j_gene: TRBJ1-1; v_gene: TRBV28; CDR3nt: TGTGCCAGCAGTTTGAGACAGGGGGAAGCTTTCTTT; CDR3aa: CASSLRQGEAFF
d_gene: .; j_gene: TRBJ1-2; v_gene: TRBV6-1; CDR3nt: TGTGCCAGCAGCGCGTCTAACTATGGCTACACCTTC; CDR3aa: CASSASNYGYTF
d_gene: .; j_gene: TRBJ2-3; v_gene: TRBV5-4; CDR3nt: TGTGCCAGCAGCTGGACTGCAGATCCGAAAGATACGCAGTATTTT; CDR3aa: CASSWTADPKDTQYF
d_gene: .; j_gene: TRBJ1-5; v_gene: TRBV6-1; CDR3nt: TGTGCCAGCAGTCCCTTGGGGGCCTTTAATCAGCCCCAGCATTTT; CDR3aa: CASSPLGAFNQPQHF
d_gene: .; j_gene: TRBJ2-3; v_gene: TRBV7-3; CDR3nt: TGTGCCAGCAGCTCGGGGACTAGCACAGATACGCAGTATTTT; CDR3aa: CASSSGTSTDTQYF
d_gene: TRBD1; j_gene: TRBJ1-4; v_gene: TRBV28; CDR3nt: TGTGCCAGCTCAGGACAGGGTTCGACTAATGAAAAACTGTTTTTT; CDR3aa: CASSGQGSTNEKLFF
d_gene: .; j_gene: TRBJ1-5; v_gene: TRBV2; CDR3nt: TGTGCCAGCAGTGAGGGGGAGGATCAGCCCCAGCATTTT; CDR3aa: CASSEGEDQPQHF
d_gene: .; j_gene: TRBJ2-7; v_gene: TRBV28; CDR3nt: TGTGCCAGCAGTATGCGCGGGGATGTACGGGTCGAGCAGTACTTC; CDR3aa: CASSMRGDVRVEQYF
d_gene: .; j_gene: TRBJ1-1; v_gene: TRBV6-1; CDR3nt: TGTGCCAGCAGCCAACAGGGGAACACTGAAGCTTTCTTT; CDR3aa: CASSQQGNTEAFF
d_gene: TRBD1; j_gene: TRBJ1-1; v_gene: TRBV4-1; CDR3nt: TGCGCCAGCAGCCAGGGACAGGGTGCGGGGATGAACACTGAAGCTTTCTTT; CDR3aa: CASSQGQGAGMNTEAFF
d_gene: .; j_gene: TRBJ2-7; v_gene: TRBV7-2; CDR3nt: TGTGCCAGCAGCTTAGGGTGGAGGGGCCACGAGCAGTACTTC; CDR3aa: CASSLGWRGHEQYF
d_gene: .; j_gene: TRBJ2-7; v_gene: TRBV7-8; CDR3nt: TGTGCCAGCAGCCACCGGGACACCGCCTACGAGCAGTACTTC; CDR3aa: CASSHRDTAYEQYF
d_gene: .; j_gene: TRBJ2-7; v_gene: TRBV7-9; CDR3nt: TGTGCCAGCAGCTCACACCGCACAGGGCGCGGGTACGAGCAGTACTTC; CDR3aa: CASSSHRTGRGYEQYF
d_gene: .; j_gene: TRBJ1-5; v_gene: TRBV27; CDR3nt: TGTGCCAGCAGTTTCTTGGCAGGGTTTAGCAATCAGCCCCAGCATTTT; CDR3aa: CASSFLAGFSNQPQHF
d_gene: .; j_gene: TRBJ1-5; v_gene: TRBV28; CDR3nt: TGTGCCAGCAGTTTACGACATAGCAATCAGCCCCAGCATTTT; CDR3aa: CASSLRHSNQPQHF
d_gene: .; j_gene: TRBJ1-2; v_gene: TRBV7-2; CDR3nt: TGTGCCAGCAGCACCCCAGGGGTATATGGCTACACCTTC; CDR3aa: CASSTPGVYGYTF
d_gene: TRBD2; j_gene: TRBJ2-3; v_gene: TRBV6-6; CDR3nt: TGTGCCAGCAGTTTTCCGGGACTAGCGGGATGGGATACGCAGTATTTT; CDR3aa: CASSFPGLAGWDTQYF
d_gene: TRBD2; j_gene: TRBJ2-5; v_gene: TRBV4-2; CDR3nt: TGTGCCAGCAGCCAAGTAGCGGGGGGTTTAGAGACCCAGTACTTC; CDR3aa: CASSQVAGGLETQYF
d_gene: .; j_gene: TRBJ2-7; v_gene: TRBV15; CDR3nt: TGTGCCACCAGCACCTCGGCGGAATACTACGAGCAGTACTTC; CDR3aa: CATSTSAEYYEQYF
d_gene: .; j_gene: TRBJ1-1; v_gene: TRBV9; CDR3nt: TGTGCCAGCAGCGTAGGGGCCACGAACACTGAAGCTTTCTTT; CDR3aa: CASSVGATNTEAFF
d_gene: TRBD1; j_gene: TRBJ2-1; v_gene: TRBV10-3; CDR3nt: TGTGCCATCAGTGGGGGACAGGGACGGGCTAGCGGACATAGCTCCTACAATGAGCAGTTCTTC; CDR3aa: CAISGGQGRASGHSSYNEQFF